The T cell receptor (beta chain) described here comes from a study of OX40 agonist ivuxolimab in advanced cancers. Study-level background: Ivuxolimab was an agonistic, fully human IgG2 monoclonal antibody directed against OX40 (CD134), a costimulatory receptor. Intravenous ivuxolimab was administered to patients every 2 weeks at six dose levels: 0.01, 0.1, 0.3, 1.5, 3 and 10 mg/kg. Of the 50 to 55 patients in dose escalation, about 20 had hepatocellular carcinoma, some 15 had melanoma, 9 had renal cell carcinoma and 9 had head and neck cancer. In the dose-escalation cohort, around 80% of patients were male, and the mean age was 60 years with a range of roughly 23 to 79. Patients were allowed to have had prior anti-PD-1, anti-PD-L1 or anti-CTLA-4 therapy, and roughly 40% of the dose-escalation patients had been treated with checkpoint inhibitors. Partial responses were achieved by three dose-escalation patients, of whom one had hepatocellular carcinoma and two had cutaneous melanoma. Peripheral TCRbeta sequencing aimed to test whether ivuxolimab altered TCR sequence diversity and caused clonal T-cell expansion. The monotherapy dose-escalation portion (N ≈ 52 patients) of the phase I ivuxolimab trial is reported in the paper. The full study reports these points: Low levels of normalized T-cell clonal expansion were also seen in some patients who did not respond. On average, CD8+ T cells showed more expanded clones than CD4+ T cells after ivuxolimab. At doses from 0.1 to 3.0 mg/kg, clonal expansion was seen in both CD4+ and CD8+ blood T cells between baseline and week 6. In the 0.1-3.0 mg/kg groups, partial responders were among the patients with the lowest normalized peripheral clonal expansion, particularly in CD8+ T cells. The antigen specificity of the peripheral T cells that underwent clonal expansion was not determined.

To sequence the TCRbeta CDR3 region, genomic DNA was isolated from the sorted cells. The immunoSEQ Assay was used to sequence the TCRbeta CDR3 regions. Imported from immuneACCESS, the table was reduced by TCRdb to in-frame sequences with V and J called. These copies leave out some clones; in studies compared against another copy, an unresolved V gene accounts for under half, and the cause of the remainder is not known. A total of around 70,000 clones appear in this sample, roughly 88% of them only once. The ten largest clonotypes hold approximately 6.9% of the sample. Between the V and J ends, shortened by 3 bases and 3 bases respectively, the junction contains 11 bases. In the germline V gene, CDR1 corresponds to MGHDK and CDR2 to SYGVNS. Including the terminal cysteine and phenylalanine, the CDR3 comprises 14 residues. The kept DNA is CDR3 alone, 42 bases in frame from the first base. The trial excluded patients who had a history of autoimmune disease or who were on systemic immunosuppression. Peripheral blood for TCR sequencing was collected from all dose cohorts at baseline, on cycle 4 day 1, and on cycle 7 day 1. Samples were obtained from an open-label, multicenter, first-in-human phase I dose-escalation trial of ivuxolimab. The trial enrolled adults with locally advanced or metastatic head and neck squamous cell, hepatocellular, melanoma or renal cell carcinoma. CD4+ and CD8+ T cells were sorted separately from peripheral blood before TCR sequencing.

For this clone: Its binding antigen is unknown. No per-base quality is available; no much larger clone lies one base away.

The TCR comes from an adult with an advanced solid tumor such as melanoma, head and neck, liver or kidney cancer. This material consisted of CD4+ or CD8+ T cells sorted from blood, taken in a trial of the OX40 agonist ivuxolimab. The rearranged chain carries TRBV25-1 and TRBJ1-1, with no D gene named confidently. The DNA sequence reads TGTGCCAGCAGTGAGCGGAATGCGGACACTGAAGCTTTCTTT. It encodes CASSERNADTEAFF.